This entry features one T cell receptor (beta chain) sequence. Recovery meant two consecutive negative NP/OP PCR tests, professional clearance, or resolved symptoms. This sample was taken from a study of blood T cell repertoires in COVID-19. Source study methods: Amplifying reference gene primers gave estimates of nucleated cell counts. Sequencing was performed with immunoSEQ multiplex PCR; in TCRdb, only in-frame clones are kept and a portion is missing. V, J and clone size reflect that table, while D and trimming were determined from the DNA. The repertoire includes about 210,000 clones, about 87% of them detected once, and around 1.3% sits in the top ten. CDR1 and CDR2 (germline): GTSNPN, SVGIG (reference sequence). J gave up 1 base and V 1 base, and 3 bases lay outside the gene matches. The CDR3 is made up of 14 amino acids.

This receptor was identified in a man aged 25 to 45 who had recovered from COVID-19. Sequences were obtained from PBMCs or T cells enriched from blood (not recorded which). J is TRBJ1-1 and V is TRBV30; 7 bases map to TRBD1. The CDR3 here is CAWSAGTANTEAFF. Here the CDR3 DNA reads TGTGCCTGGAGTGCCGGGACAGCGAACACTGAAGCTTTCTTT.